A single sample is the source of the 21 T cell receptor beta chains below, sequenced in a study of T cells after yellow fever vaccination. TCRdb independently ran MiXCR on the 5' RACE reads; one entry per CDR3 protein. This table holds 500,000 to 650,000 distinct CDR3 sequences, less than 15% found once. The sample consisted of PBMCs, taken on the day of the yellow fever booster vaccination. Receptor source: a man aged 25 to 45 who received the YFV17D yellow fever vaccine.

The V and J genes are TRBV20-1 and TRBJ2-7; 7 bases fit TRBD2. Looked up from germline, CDR1 is DFQATT and CDR2 is SNEGSKA (reference sequence). The CDR3 runs 14 residues. The ends lost 6 bases at V and 3 bases at J; junction bases unmatched: 11. CDR3 sequence: CSARPPAGYYEQYF. The CDR3 DNA reads as TGCAGTGCGAGACCACCAGCGGGGTACTACGAGCAGTACTTC.

This clonotype was picked up many times. The genes are TRBV5-1 and TRBJ2-1; either TRBD1 or TRBD2 may fit D (5 bases each). CDR1 is SGHRS, CDR2 YFSETQ, per germline. V was cut by 4 bases and J by 5 bases, with 16 bases left in between. The CDR3 is 15 amino acids. CDR3 amino acids: CASSRQGTGNNEQFF. The DNA of the CDR3 is TGCGCCAGCAGCCGCCAAGGGACCGGGAACAATGAGCAGTTCTTC. The variable domain in full, completed from reference TRBV5-1 and TRBJ2-1, reads KAGVTQTPRYLIKTRGQQVTLSCSPISGHRSVSWYQQTPGQGLQFLFEYFSETQRNKGNFPGRFSGRQFSNSRSEMNVSTLELGDSALYLCASSRQGTGNNEQFFGPGTRLTVL.

Notes on this clonotype: This may be a read error, as it is one base from a much larger clone. V gene TRBV9 combines with J gene TRBJ2-7; no clear D gene. Germline lookup yields CDR1 SGDLS and CDR2 YYNGEE. V lost 0 bases and J 1 base, leaving 2 bases between the germline ends. This CDR3 comprises 12 residues. CDR3 amino acids: CASSVESYEQYF. Written as DNA, the CDR3 is TGTGCCAGCAGCGTAGAATCCTACGAGCAGTACTTC.

Only a few counts were recorded for this clonotype. V usage is TRBV7-2 and J usage is TRBJ1-4; TRBD1 matches 7 bases. The CDR3 is 16 amino acids. Unmatched junction bases numbered 4, after V lost 1 base and J lost 2 bases. Per the germline V gene, CDR1 is SGHTA and CDR2 is FQGNSA. Here the CDR3 reads CASSLELTGTNEKLFF. The CDR3, as DNA: TGTGCCAGCAGCTTAGAGTTGACAGGGACTAATGAAAAACTGTTTTTT. Complete variable domain (other parts from reference TRBV7-2 and TRBJ1-4): GAGVSQSPSNKVTEKGKDVELRCDPISGHTALYWYRQSLGQGLEFLIYFQGNSAPDKSGLPSDRFSAERTGGSVSTLTIQRTQQEDSAVYLCASSLELTGTNEKLFFGSGTQLSVL.

The genes are TRBV14 and TRBJ2-1; 9 bases align to TRBD1. In germline, CDR1 is SGHDN, CDR2 FVKESK. Trimming at V came to 3 bases and at J to 7 bases, leaving 4 bases not matched to a gene. The CDR3 runs 14 residues. This CDR3 reads CASSQGDRGNEQFF. For the CDR3, the DNA is TGTGCCAGCAGCCAGGGTGACAGGGGGAATGAGCAGTTCTTC. The full variable domain, completed using reference TRBV14 and TRBJ2-1, is EAGVTQFPSHSVIEKGQTVTLRCDPISGHDNLYWYRRVMGKEIKFLLHFVKESKQDESGMPNNRFLAERTGGTYSTLKVQPAELEDSGVYFCASSQGDRGNEQFFGPGTRLTVL.

This clonotype occurred a few times. The chain combines TRBV14 with TRBJ2-3, with no clear D. This CDR3 region has 13 residues. CDR1 and CDR2 (germline): SGHDN, FVKESK. The germline V and J ends were trimmed by 2 bases and 4 bases, with 7 bases remaining between them. The CDR3 protein is CASSQFNSDTQYF. The CDR3, as DNA: TGTGCCAGCAGCCAATTCAATTCAGATACGCAGTATTTT. Using reference TRBV14 and TRBJ2-3 for the parts outside the CDR3, the full variable domain is EAGVTQFPSHSVIEKGQTVTLRCDPISGHDNLYWYRRVMGKEIKFLLHFVKESKQDESGMPNNRFLAERTGGTYSTLKVQPAELEDSGVYFCASSQFNSDTQYFGPGTRLTVL.

In its sample, this clonotype was seen many times. The genes are TRBV4-3 and TRBJ2-2; 7 bases line up with TRBD1. CDR1 and CDR2 from the germline V gene are LGHNA and YSLEER. V shed 4 bases, J shed 6 bases, and the junction held 8 bases outside the gene matches. This CDR3 spans 15 amino acids. The CDR3 DNA follows: TGCGCCAGCAGCCTGATGACAGGGCCGGCCGGGGAGCTGTTTTTT. Encoded protein: CASSLMTGPAGELFF.

This clonotype was detected ten times or more. V gene TRBV6-1 combines with J gene TRBJ2-7; D gene unclear. The CDR3 has 14 residues. The V end lost 3 bases, the J end lost 2 bases, and 11 bases lay between the germline ends. Germline V lookup: CDR1 MNHNS, CDR2 SASEGT. CDR3 nucleotide sequence: TGTGCCAGCAGTGACGACAAGGTCCCCTACGAGCAGTACTTC. This gives the protein CASSDDKVPYEQYF.

V gene TRBV4-3 combines with J gene TRBJ1-6; no definite D call. The CDR3 is 15 residues long. CDR1 is LGHNA and CDR2 is YSLEER in the germline V gene. Deletions cut 1 base from V and 9 bases from J, with 13 bases between. The CDR3 protein is CASSQVADLGSPLHF. In DNA, the CDR3 is TGCGCCAGCAGCCAAGTTGCAGACTTGGGTTCACCCCTCCACTTT.

The V gene is TRBV7-3, the J gene TRBJ2-2; TRBD1 is a possible D gene (6 bases). This CDR3 comprises 16 residues. Deletions cut 2 bases from V and 2 bases from J, with 12 bases between. Germline lookup yields CDR1 SGHTA and CDR2 FQGTGA. The CDR3, as DNA: TGTGCCAGCAGCTTACTAGGACAGTCAAACACCGGGGAGCTGTTTTTT. Protein product: CASSLLGQSNTGELFF.

A few counts support this clonotype. This rearrangement joins TRBV10-3 to TRBJ2-1; D unclear. V shed 10 bases and J shed 7 bases, with 14 bases lying between them. The germline gives CDR1 ENHRY, CDR2 SYGVKD. The CDR3 length is 12 residues. CDR3 nucleotides: TGTGCCAGCGTGGGGATTGAGAATGAGCAGTTCTTC. It is translated as CASVGIENEQFF.

This clonotype was picked up a small number of times. V and J are TRBV7-2 and TRBJ1-2, with D maybe TRBD1 (6 bases). Between the trimmed V and J ends, which lost 5 bases and 7 bases, there was a span of 11 bases. The germline V gene encodes CDR1 SGHTA and CDR2 FQGNSA. This CDR3 is built from 12 residues. The CDR3 loop is CASSAYRVGYTF. The CDR3 DNA reads as TGTGCCAGCAGCGCCTACAGGGTTGGCTACACCTTC.

This clonotype turned up a few times. The rearrangement joins TRBV6-5 to TRBJ2-1; D unclear. In germline, CDR1 is MNHEY, CDR2 SVGAGI. This CDR3 is 13 amino acids long. Trimming removed 2 bases at V and 6 bases at J, with 8 bases between. The CDR3: CASSYGVSNEQFF. The DNA for the CDR3 is TGTGCCAGCAGTTACGGGGTTAGCAATGAGCAGTTCTTC.

The chain couples TRBV7-3 to TRBJ2-1; D call uncertain. Germline V gene lookup returns CDR1 SGHTA and CDR2 FQGTGA. This CDR3 is 15 amino acids long. V lost 4 bases to trimming and J lost 0 bases, with 10 bases between them. The CDR3: CASSYYPRSYNEQFF. For the CDR3, the DNA is TGTGCCAGCAGCTATTACCCACGCTCCTACAATGAGCAGTTCTTC.

This clonotype was found a few times. The V gene is TRBV5-1, the J gene TRBJ2-5; D may match TRBD1 or TRBD2 (5 bases each). The CDR3 totals 13 residues. Looked up from germline, CDR1 is SGHRS and CDR2 is YFSETQ. V lost 5 bases and J 4 bases, leaving 12 bases between the germline ends. The CDR3 DNA sequence: TGCGCCAGCAGACCCACTAGGGGAGAGACCCAGTACTTC. This sequence encodes CASRPTRGETQYF.

This clonotype was seen a handful of times. The rearrangement joins TRBV14 to TRBJ1-1; D not resolved. The CDR3 has 12 residues. Germline assignment: CDR1 SGHDN and CDR2 FVKESK. V was cut by 3 bases and J by 10 bases, with 12 bases left in between. For the CDR3, the DNA is TGTGCCAGCAGCCAGTTGTCCGCTGGAGCTTTCTTT. Encoded protein: CASSQLSAGAFF.

J is TRBJ1-1 and V is TRBV18, with D uncertain. CDR1 is KGHSH and CDR2 is LQKENI in the germline V gene. The V and J ends lost 0 bases and 3 bases respectively, with 11 bases between them. The CDR3 extends over 15 amino acids. The CDR3 protein is CASSPPSSWDTEAFF. The DNA of the CDR3 is TGTGCCAGCTCACCACCGAGCTCTTGGGACACTGAAGCTTTCTTT.

The chain has TRBV5-6 and TRBJ2-1; 13 positions agree with TRBD2. The CDR3 loop spans 18 amino acids. Trimming at V came to 2 bases and at J to 6 bases, leaving 11 bases not matched to a gene. Germline lookup yields CDR1 SGHDT and CDR2 YYEEEE. The CDR3: CASSFRTSGSSTRNEQFF. The CDR3 DNA sequence: TGTGCCAGCAGCTTCCGGACTAGCGGGAGTTCGACCCGCAATGAGCAGTTCTTC.

This rearrangement joins TRBV5-5 to TRBJ2-6; the D is unclear. V was clipped by 1 base and J by 0 bases, with 8 bases between them. The CDR3 spans 16 residues. The germline CDR1 and CDR2 sequences are SGHKS and YYEKEE (reference sequence). CDR3: CASSLWLGSGANVLTF. DNA of the CDR3: TGTGCCAGCAGCTTGTGGTTGGGCTCTGGGGCCAACGTCCTGACTTTC.

The rearrangement uses TRBV5-5 and TRBJ2-5; D is unresolved. Trimming removed 0 bases from V and 6 bases from J, with 6 bases in between. The CDR3 contains 12 residues. CDR1 is SGHKS, CDR2 YYEKEE, per germline (reference sequence). The CDR3 reads CASSLVEKTQYF. CDR3 DNA sequence: TGTGCCAGCAGCTTGGTCGAGAAGACCCAGTACTTC. Full variable domain (outside the CDR3, taken from reference TRBV5-5 and TRBJ2-5): DAGVTQSPTHLIKTRGQQVTLRCSPISGHKSVSWYQQVLGQGPQFIFQYYEKEERGRGNFPDRFSARQFPNYSSELNVNALLLGDSALYLCASSLVEKTQYFGPGTRLLVL.

This clonotype occurred a few times. The chain couples TRBV7-6 to TRBJ2-2; 10 bases match TRBD2. CDR3 length: 16 residues. The germline V gene has CDR1 SGHVS and CDR2 FNYEAQ. The junction had 9 bases not matched to a gene; V was cut back by 6 bases and J by 5 bases. The CDR3 sequence is CASSFLAGGGTGELFF. The CDR3, as DNA: TGTGCCAGCAGTTTCTTAGCGGGAGGCGGGACCGGGGAGCTGTTTTTT.